This TCR beta chain is from a study of OX40 agonist ivuxolimab in advanced cancers. Whole-study context: Ivuxolimab, an agonistic anti-OX40 (CD134) antibody, was given to patients. In this trial design, patients received ivuxolimab intravenously at 0.01 to 10 mg/kg every 2 weeks. Hepatocellular carcinoma, melanoma, renal cell or head and neck cancer was diagnosed in the dose-escalation patients.

TCRdb's copy holds only in-frame clones and misses some; the assay was immunoSEQ multiplex PCR. The repertoire holds around 51,000 clones, approximately 84% seen once, with 2.5% to 3.5% in the top ten. The CDR3 is 14 residues long. Per the germline V gene, CDR1 is SGHVS and CDR2 is FNYEAQ. V lost 2 bases and J lost 6, with 14 bases in between. The sequence derives from an adult with an advanced solid tumor such as melanoma, head and neck, liver or kidney cancer. The specimen comprised CD4+ or CD8+ T cells sorted from blood, sampled in a trial of the OX40 agonist ivuxolimab. The gene calls are TRBV7-6 and TRBJ2-7; perhaps TRBD1 as D (6 bases). CDR3 loop: CASSLNPTGSEQYF. DNA for the CDR3: TGTGCCAGCAGCTTAAACCCCACAGGGAGCGAGCAGTACTTC.